A single sample is the source of the 18 T cell receptor beta chains below, sequenced in a study of blood T cell repertoires in COVID-19. Assay: immunoSEQ multiplex PCR; the TCRdb copy retains only in-frame clones and omits some. In the table there are about 240,000 clones, around four fifths of which are singletons. Sequencing was performed on peripheral blood. The receptor source for this set is a woman aged 65 to 85 with acute or convalescent COVID-19.

The chain links TRBV10-3 to TRBJ1-1; weak D call: TRBD1 (6 bases). CDR1 is ENHRY and CDR2 is SYGVKD in the germline V gene. There are 13 residues in the CDR3. V lost 3 bases and J 1 base, leaving 6 bases between the germline ends. CDR3 DNA sequence: TGTGCCATCAGTGAACAGGGGAACACTGAAGCTTTCTTT. Protein sequence: CAISEQGNTEAFF.

CDR3 region: CASSPRVAGGNTGELFF. The CDR3 coding sequence is TGTGCCAGCAGCCCTCGGGTGGCGGGGGGAAACACCGGGGAGCTGTTTTTT. The chain has TRBV9 and TRBJ2-2; 8 nucleotides agree with TRBD2. Per germline, CDR1 SGDLS and CDR2 YYNGEE. Trimming at V came to 4 bases and at J to 2 bases, leaving 10 bases not matched to a gene. This CDR3 comprises 17 residues.

This clone has more than one count but fewer than ten. The chain uses TRBV4-3 and TRBJ1-1, with D hard to call. CDR1 LGHNA and CDR2 YSLEER come from the germline V gene. The CDR3 has 12 residues. Trimming left V 5 bases short and J 4 bases short, with 8 bases between. The CDR3 DNA is TGCGCCAGCAGCGAGAGCGGCACTGAAGCTTTCTTT. It encodes CASSESGTEAFF.

This chain links TRBV6-5 with TRBJ1-1; tentative D call: TRBD1 (5 bases). Germline V gives CDR1 MNHEY, CDR2 SVGAGI. The length of the CDR3 is 16 residues. Trimming took 0 bases from V and 7 from J, leaving 18 bases between them. CDR3: CASSYSITGRGIEAFF. CDR3 DNA: TGTGCCAGCAGTTACTCTATAACAGGTAGAGGAATTGAAGCTTTCTTT.

The chain has TRBV5-1 and TRBJ2-7; possibly TRBD2 for D (6 bases). V was shortened by 4 bases and J by 7 bases, with 12 bases between the two germline ends. The length of the CDR3 is 12 residues. Germline loops: CDR1 SGHRS, CDR2 YFSETQ. For the CDR3, the DNA is TGCGCCAGCAGCCCGGAGGGATTGGAGCAGTACTTC. Its protein product is CASSPEGLEQYF. Variable domain in full (rest from reference TRBV5-1 and TRBJ2-7): KAGVTQTPRYLIKTRGQQVTLSCSPISGHRSVSWYQQTPGQGLQFLFEYFSETQRNKGNFPGRFSGRQFSNSRSEMNVSTLELGDSALYLCASSPEGLEQYFGPGTRLTVT.

The gene calls are TRBV3-1 (or the pseudogene TRBV3-2) and TRBJ2-7; D is unresolved. The CDR3 loop spans 15 amino acids. Germline V CDR1 and CDR2: LGHDT, YNNKEL (reference sequence). Trimming took 1 base from V and 0 from J, leaving 10 bases between them. The CDR3 is CASSQVTLLSYEQYF. The CDR3 DNA sequence: TGTGCCAGCAGCCAAGTAACTCTACTCTCCTACGAGCAGTACTTC.

This rearrangement joins TRBV11-2 to TRBJ1-3; D not resolved. V was trimmed by 1 base and J by 0 bases, leaving 10 bases between them. CDR1 and CDR2 (germline): SGHAT, FQNNGV. This CDR3 has 16 residues. Here the CDR3 DNA reads TGTGCCAGCAGCTTAGTGGCAGGCGTCTCTGGAAACACCATATATTTT. It yields the protein CASSLVAGVSGNTIYF. Filled out from reference TRBV11-2 and TRBJ1-3, the complete variable domain reads EAGVAQSPRYKIIEKRQSVAFWCNPISGHATLYWYQQILGQGPKLLIQFQNNGVVDDSQLPKDRFSAERLKGVDSTLKIQPAKLEDSAVYLCASSLVAGVSGNTIYFGEGSWLTVV.

The CDR3 reads CASREHSGGASNYGYTF. CDR3 DNA: TGTGCCAGCAGAGAACACTCAGGGGGCGCTTCTAACTATGGCTACACCTTC. The chain recombines TRBV2 with TRBJ1-2; TRBD1 matches at 8 bases. The CDR3 covers 17 residues. Germline-derived CDR1 and CDR2 are SNHLY and FYNNEI. With V trimmed by 6 bases and J by 0 bases, 12 bases remained unmatched.

The chain joins TRBV6-6 to TRBJ1-1, with no clear D. Germline V gives CDR1 MNHNY, CDR2 SVGAGI (reference sequence). The CDR3 has 10 amino acids. V lost 6 bases and J lost 14, with 13 bases in between. CDR3: CASRGGREFF. The DNA for the CDR3 is TGTGCCAGCAGGGGAGGTAGGGAGTTCTTT.

The gene calls are TRBV29-1 and TRBJ1-2; D not certain. The germline CDR1 and CDR2 sequences are SQVTM and ANQGSEA. The germline V and J ends were trimmed by 2 bases and 0 bases, with 16 bases remaining between them. The CDR3 has 16 residues. The CDR3 loop reads CSVEYGLIGANYGYTF. In nucleotides, the CDR3 is TGCAGCGTTGAATACGGTCTCATTGGAGCTAACTATGGCTACACCTTC.

V usage is TRBV2 and J usage is TRBJ2-1, with 11 bases fitting TRBD1. Germline-derived CDR1 and CDR2 are SNHLY and FYNNEI. With V trimmed by 9 bases and J by 7 bases, 8 bases remained unmatched. The CDR3 length is 14 residues. CDR3 DNA sequence: TGTGCCAGTGAAGGACAGGGGGCTTCGAATGAGCAGTTCTTC. Its translation: CASEGQGASNEQFF.

This clone appeared a single time. The chain carries TRBV6-4 and TRBJ1-5, with 8 bases aligning to TRBD1. V dropped 6 bases and J dropped 3; count of bases not matched to a gene: 10. Germline assignment: CDR1 MRHNA and CDR2 SNTAGT. CDR3 length: 16 residues. In DNA, the CDR3 is TGTGCCAGCAGCTCGGGACAGGTGGAGCCCAATCAGCCCCAGCATTTT. It translates to CASSSGQVEPNQPQHF.

This rearrangement joins TRBV5-1 to TRBJ2-3; possibly TRBD1 for D (6 bases). CDR1 and CDR2 from the germline V gene are SGHRS and YFSETQ. This CDR3 has 14 residues. V was shortened by 8 bases and J by 0 bases, with 13 bases between the two germline ends. CDR3 nucleotides: TGCGCCAGTGCAGGGGCCCGTAGCACAGATACGCAGTATTTT. Encoded protein: CASAGARSTDTQYF.

This chain joins TRBV2 and TRBJ1-3, with 8 bases lining up with TRBD1. With 5 bases clipped from V and 0 bases from J, the junction kept 6 bases outside the gene matches. The CDR3 consists of 16 residues. From germline, CDR1 is SNHLY and CDR2 FYNNEI. The DNA of the CDR3 is TGTGCCAGCAGTCCAGGGGGCGCTTCCTCTGGAAACACCATATATTTT. This gives the protein CASSPGGASSGNTIYF.

The chain has TRBV6-4 and TRBJ1-4; TRBD1 matches at 7 bases. In germline, CDR1 is MRHNA, CDR2 SNTAGT. V lost 3 bases and J lost 8; bases outside the gene matches: 9. The CDR3 runs 15 residues. The CDR3 spells CASSELGTVGEKLFF. The CDR3 DNA sequence: TGTGCCAGCAGTGAACTGGGGACAGTGGGGGAAAAACTGTTTTTT.

J is TRBJ1-5 and V is TRBV30, with D tentatively TRBD1 (6 bases). V was pared by 1 base and J by 0 bases, with 13 bases between. The CDR3 length is 16 residues. The V gene's germline CDR1 is GTSNPN and CDR2 SVGIG (reference sequence). The CDR3 DNA is TGTGCCTGGAGTGCACTAGGACAGTTTAGCAATCAGCCCCAGCATTTT. It is translated as CAWSALGQFSNQPQHF.

Here the CDR3 reads CATSVLRGTQETQYF. The CDR3 nucleotides are TGTGCCACCAGCGTTCTCAGGGGGACCCAAGAGACCCAGTACTTC. J is TRBJ2-5 and V is TRBV15; TRBD1 matches at 7 bases. Germline V gene sequence: CDR1 LNHNV, CDR2 YYDKDF (reference sequence). V was clipped by 5 bases and J by 1 base; unmatched bases: 7. CDR3 length: 15 residues.

The gene calls are TRBV2 and TRBJ1-2, with D possibly TRBD1 on 5 matching bases. V gave up 3 bases and J gave up 6 bases, with 14 bases separating them. The CDR3 loop spans 14 amino acids. Germline V gives CDR1 SNHLY, CDR2 FYNNEI. CDR3 sequence (DNA): TGTGCCAGCAGTGATTGGGGGAGGGGAAATGGCTACACCTTC. Its protein is CASSDWGRGNGYTF.